This T cell receptor (beta chain) was obtained from a study of shared clonotypes between healthy human individuals. Whole-study context: Each donor's CD8 memory used one plate, CD8 naive two, each CD4 subset three.

Each of the donors was a healthy adult who was HIV-negative and had not had a recent acute infection or vaccination. Study results and limitations: When naive CD4 clonotypes were compared across several donors, 4% to 5.5% were shared.

Using immunoSEQ multiplex PCR, the repertoire was profiled, and TCRdb retains in-frame clones only, with some absent. The table has about 2.3 million clones, around 93% seen once. On this clone: Its target is not known.

This receptor was identified in a young man in good health. Some clones in this sample may be carry-over from other donors' samples. The source material was naive CD4+ T cells from PBMCs. Subset denoted: CD45RA+ positively selected.

CDR3 nucleotide sequence: TGCAGCCTTGGACTAGGGTCTTCTAGCACAGATACGCAGTATTTT. It specifies CSLGLGSSSTDTQYF. V gene TRBV29-1 combines with J gene TRBJ2-3, with 7 bases matching TRBD2. Per the germline V gene, CDR1 is SQVTM and CDR2 is ANQGSEA. Trimming took 8 bases from V and 0 from J; bases not matched to a gene: 11. This CDR3 is 15 amino acids long.